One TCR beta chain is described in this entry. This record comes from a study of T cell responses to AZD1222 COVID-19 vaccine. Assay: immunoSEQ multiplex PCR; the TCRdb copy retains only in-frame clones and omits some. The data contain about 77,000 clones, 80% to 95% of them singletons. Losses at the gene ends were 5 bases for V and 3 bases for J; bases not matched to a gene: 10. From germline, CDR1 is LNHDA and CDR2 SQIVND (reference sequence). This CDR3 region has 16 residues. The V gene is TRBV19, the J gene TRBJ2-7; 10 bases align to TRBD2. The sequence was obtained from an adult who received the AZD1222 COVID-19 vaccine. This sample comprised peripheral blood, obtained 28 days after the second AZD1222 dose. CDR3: CASSAKREGRVYEQYF. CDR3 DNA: TGTGCCAGTAGTGCCAAGCGGGAGGGCCGGGTCTACGAGCAGTACTTC.